A single sample is the source of the 16 T cell receptor beta chains below, sequenced in a study of molecular identifiers for immune sequencing clone quantification. TCRdb ran MiXCR on the PCR reads and lists one entry per CDR3 protein. The sample lists approximately 680,000 distinct CDR3 sequences; roughly 25% were seen once. Material: naive CD8+ T cells from blood, with Jurkat cell RNA spiked in. The subset here: FACS-sorted CD8+CD4-CCR7+CD45RA+ naive T cells. Receptors originate from a human donor in good health. Some libraries in this study had Jurkat cell RNA spiked in.

In DNA form, the CDR3 reads TGTGCCAGCAGTTACGGGACGGTGAACTATGGCTACACCTTC. This sequence encodes CASSYGTVNYGYTF. The V call is TRBV6-2 or TRBV6-3, the J call TRBJ1-2; tentatively, D is TRBD1 (5 bases). The germline V gene has CDR1 MNHEY and CDR2 SVGEGT. The V end was cut by 2 bases, the J end by 2 bases, with 9 bases between. The CDR3 is 14 amino acids.

This clonotype came up many times. This chain uses TRBV20-1 with TRBJ2-3; D is undetermined. The germline V gene encodes CDR1 DFQATT and CDR2 SNEGSKA (reference sequence). Trimming left V 2 bases short and J 3 bases short, with 12 bases between. There are 14 residues in the CDR3. CDR3 sequence (DNA): TGCAGTGCTAGATACAGAGATAGGACAGATACGCAGTATTTT. This encodes CSARYRDRTDTQYF.

The chain combines TRBV3-1 with TRBJ2-7; TRBD2 might be the D (5 bases). There are 15 residues in the CDR3. Between the trimmed V and J ends, which lost 3 bases and 7 bases, there was a span of 19 bases. Per germline, CDR1 LGHDT and CDR2 YNNKEL (reference sequence). The CDR3 DNA is TGTGCCAGCAGCCAGGGGAGCAGCTACCCAGATGAGCAGTACTTC. It codes for CASSQGSSYPDEQYF.

The sample holds a few counts of this clonotype. The rearrangement joins TRBV14 to TRBJ2-1; 7 nucleotides agree with TRBD2. The length of the CDR3 is 17 residues. The germline CDR1 and CDR2 sequences are SGHDN and FVKESK. V dropped 0 bases and J dropped 10; count of bases not matched to a gene: 15. CDR3 region: CASSQDRREWKIGEQFF. DNA of the CDR3: TGTGCCAGCAGCCAAGATAGGCGGGAGTGGAAAATCGGGGAGCAGTTCTTC.

This clonotype appeared a few times. The rearrangement joins TRBV6-5 to TRBJ2-1; D remains unclear. Looked up from germline, CDR1 is MNHEY and CDR2 is SVGAGI. Trimming left V 0 bases short and J 8 bases short, with 8 bases between. The CDR3 covers 13 residues. CDR3 coding DNA: TGTGCCAGCAGTTACTCATGGGCGGATGAGCAGTTCTTC. Translated, it gives CASSYSWADEQFF.

This clonotype was counted at least ten times. This rearrangement joins TRBV7-9 to TRBJ2-2, with unresolved D. V lost 6 bases to trimming and J lost 0 bases, with 14 bases between them. Per the germline V gene, CDR1 is SEHNR and CDR2 is FQNEAQ (reference sequence). The length of the CDR3 is 16 residues. The CDR3 is CASSPPVIPNTGELFF. CDR3 nucleotides: TGTGCCAGCAGTCCCCCGGTGATCCCGAACACCGGGGAGCTGTTTTTT.

The V gene is TRBV9, the J gene TRBJ2-1, with 10 positions matching TRBD2. CDR1 and CDR2 from the germline V gene are SGDLS and YYNGEE. There are 14 residues in the CDR3. V was pared by 3 bases and J by 8 bases, with 5 bases of the junction left unmatched. The CDR3, as DNA: TGTGCCAGCAGCGGTAGCGGGGGGCCACATGAGCAGTTCTTC. Translation gives CASSGSGGPHEQFF.

This clonotype was observed many times. The chain employs TRBV7-9 and TRBJ2-3; perhaps TRBD2 as D (6 bases). The CDR3 runs to 16 residues. The germline V and J ends were trimmed by 5 bases and 0 bases, with 15 bases remaining between them. Germline-derived CDR1 and CDR2 are SEHNR and FQNEAQ (reference sequence). The CDR3 DNA follows: TGTGCCAGCAGCCCTAGAAGTAGCGGCAGCACAGATACGCAGTATTTT. Protein sequence: CASSPRSSGSTDTQYF.

This clonotype was seen a few times. The V call is TRBV7-9, the J call TRBJ2-5; 10 bases align to TRBD2. The germline CDR1 and CDR2 sequences are SEHNR and FQNEAQ (reference sequence). CDR3 length equals 17 residues. The J segment lost 0 bases and the V segment lost 5 bases, leaving 9 bases of the junction unmatched. CDR3 sequence reads: CASSPRRTSGDQETQYF. As DNA, the CDR3 is TGTGCCAGCAGCCCCAGGCGGACTAGCGGAGACCAAGAGACCCAGTACTTC.

This clonotype was recorded a few times. The gene calls are TRBV28 and TRBJ1-5; D might be TRBD1 (5 bases). Trimming took off 6 bases at V and 0 bases at J, with 18 bases between the two ends. The CDR3 contains 17 residues. Germline-derived CDR1 and CDR2 are MDHEN and SYDVKM. CDR3 DNA: TGTGCCAGCAGGGAAGACGTCGGACACTATAGCAATCAGCCCCAGCATTTT. Translating it yields CASREDVGHYSNQPQHF.

This clonotype was seen repeatedly, ten times or more. The genes are TRBV3-1 and TRBJ2-5, with TRBD1 matching over 7 bases. The CDR3 has 14 residues. After removal of 6 bases from V and 4 bases from J, the junction contained 8 bases not matched to a gene. Germline-derived CDR1 and CDR2 are LGHDT and YNNKEL (reference sequence). In nucleotides, the CDR3 is TGTGCCAGCAGACCTGAGGGGGCCGGAGAGACCCAGTACTTC. This codes for CASRPEGAGETQYF.

This clonotype was recorded many times. This chain links TRBV4-1 with TRBJ1-2; TRBD1 matches 8 bases. The germline gives CDR1 MGHRA, CDR2 YSYEKL. J lost 4 bases, V lost 0 bases, and 4 bases had no gene match. This CDR3 is built from 15 residues. This chain's CDR3 is CASSQEDRETYGYTF. The DNA of the CDR3 is TGCGCCAGCAGCCAAGAGGACAGGGAAACCTATGGCTACACCTTC.

This clonotype was seen many times. J is TRBJ1-5 and V is TRBV6-2 or TRBV6-3; D unclear. CDR3 length equals 14 residues. V lost 1 base and J 0 bases, leaving 4 bases between the germline ends. The germline V gene encodes CDR1 MNHEY and CDR2 SVGEGT. The CDR3 region is CASSYLDSNQPQHF. In DNA form, the CDR3 reads TGTGCCAGCAGTTACTTGGATAGCAATCAGCCCCAGCATTTT.

The V gene is TRBV24-1, the J gene TRBJ2-5; the D is unclear. The CDR3 contains 12 residues. V dropped 2 bases and J dropped 3 bases, with 3 bases sitting between them. Germline-derived CDR1 and CDR2 are KGHDR and SFDVKD. The CDR3 nucleotides are TGTGCCACCAGTGATTATGAAGAGACCCAGTACTTC. Residues: CATSDYEETQYF.

V usage is TRBV20-1 and J usage is TRBJ2-7, with 7 bases aligning to TRBD2. The CDR3 is made up of 14 amino acids. Germline CDR1 and CDR2: DFQATT and SNEGSKA (reference sequence). V was pared by 0 bases and J by 6 bases, with 8 bases of the junction left unmatched. The DNA of the CDR3 is TGCAGTGCTAGAGATGGCCTAGCGGACTTCGAGCAGTACTTC. It encodes CSARDGLADFEQYF.

This chain's CDR3 is CASSLVRSDRRYYEQYF. In nucleotides, the CDR3 is TGTGCCAGCAGCTTAGTTAGGTCGGACAGACGATACTACGAGCAGTACTTC. The rearrangement uses TRBV11-3 and TRBJ2-7; D might be TRBD1 (6 bases). The ends were cut back, 1 base at V and 3 bases at J, with 19 bases in the middle. The germline V gene has CDR1 SGHNT and CDR2 YENEEA. CDR3 length: 17 residues.